This T cell receptor beta chain was retrieved from a study of blood T cell repertoires in COVID-19. Study information: The United States, Italy and Spain supplied acute and convalescent COVID-19 samples.

In the study's own analysis: Amplification of reference gene primers was used by the study to estimate nucleated cell counts. Measured with immunoSEQ multiplex PCR; TCRdb has only the in-frame clones, and not every one. The DNA was the basis for D and trimming; V, J and clone size are from that table. This sample has about 170,000 clones, with about 80% found just once. The CDR3 length is 15 residues. The germline V and J ends were trimmed by 2 bases and 6 bases, with 13 bases remaining between them. Germline V gene data show CDR1 as MNHEY and CDR2 as SMNVEV (reference sequence). This receptor was identified in a man aged 65-85 years with active or convalescent COVID-19. The genes are TRBV27 and TRBJ2-2, with a possible D match to TRBD1 (6 bases). Sequenced input: peripheral blood. CDR3: CASSLLQGRAGELFF. The CDR3 DNA reads as TGTGCCAGCAGTTTACTACAGGGTAGGGCCGGGGAGCTGTTTTTT.